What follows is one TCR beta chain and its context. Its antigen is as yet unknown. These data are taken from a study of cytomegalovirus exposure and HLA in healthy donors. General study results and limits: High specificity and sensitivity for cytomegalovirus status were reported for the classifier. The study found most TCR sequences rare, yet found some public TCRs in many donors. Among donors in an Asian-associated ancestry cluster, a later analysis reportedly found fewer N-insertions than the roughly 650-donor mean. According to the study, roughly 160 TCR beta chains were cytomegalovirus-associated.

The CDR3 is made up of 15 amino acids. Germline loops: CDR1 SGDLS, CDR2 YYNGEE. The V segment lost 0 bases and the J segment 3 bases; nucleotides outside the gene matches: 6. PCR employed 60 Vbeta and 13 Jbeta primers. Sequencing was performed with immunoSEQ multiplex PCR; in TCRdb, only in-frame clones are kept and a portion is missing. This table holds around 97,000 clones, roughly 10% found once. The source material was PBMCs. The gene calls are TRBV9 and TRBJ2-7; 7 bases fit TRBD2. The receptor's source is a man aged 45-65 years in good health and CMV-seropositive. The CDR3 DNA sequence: TGTGCCAGCAGCGTAGAGGCGGGAGATTACTACGAGCAGTACTTC. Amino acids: CASSVEAGDYYEQYF.